These 3 T cell receptor beta chains were all obtained from the same sample, sequenced in a study of vaccination effects on CD4 cells after COVID-19. The culture ran for approximately 11 days before CD4+ T cells were isolated. A PCR test confirmed that the person had SARS-CoV-2 infection between March and December 2020. Vaccination of participants consisted of two doses of either the BNT162b2 or mRNA-1273 vaccine. This table comes from immunoSEQ multiplex PCR, and its TCRdb copy is limited to in-frame clones, with some not included. Among around 44,000 clones listed, just over 75% were seen once. No antigen has been identified for these receptors. This sample comprised CD4+ T cells from PBMCs cultured without peptide, obtained after COVID-19 vaccination. The receptors originated from a human donor who had a prior SARS-CoV-2 infection.

Concerning this clone itself: The junction departs from germline at one end; a sequencing error may be responsible. The chain has TRBV7-7 and TRBJ2-1, with 9 bases that match TRBD1. Germline values: CDR1 SSHAT, CDR2 FNYEAQ (reference sequence). The CDR3 consists of 15 residues. The CDR3 DNA is TGTGCTAGCAGCTTAGGTACGGACAGGGGTAATGAGCAGTTCTTC. Its protein product is CASSLGTDRGNEQFF. The full variable domain, rest sourced from reference TRBV7-7 and TRBJ2-1, is GAGVSQSPRYKVTKRGQDVTLRCDPISSHATLYWYQQALGQGPEFLTYFNYEAQPDKSGLPSDRFSAERPEGSISTLTIQRTEQRDSAMYRCASSLGTDRGNEQFFGPGTRLTVL.

The rearrangement links TRBV30 to TRBJ1-5, with 7 positions matching TRBD1. The CDR3 sequence is 13 residues long. Germline loops: CDR1 GTSNPN, CDR2 SVGIG (reference sequence). The V and J ends lost 1 base and 9 bases, in that order; junction bases with no gene match: 6. CDR3 DNA sequence: TGTGCCTGGAGTGAATCAGGGGGTCGGCCCCAGCATTTT. Encoded protein: CAWSESGGRPQHF.

This clone showed up just a few times. V usage is TRBV5-4 and J usage is TRBJ2-5; possible D gene TRBD2, 6 bases. CDR1 and CDR2 (germline): SGHNT, YYREEE (reference sequence). This CDR3 is 15 amino acids long. Trimming pared 0 bases from V and 1 base from J, leaving 10 bases between. For the CDR3, the DNA is TGTGCCAGCAGCTTGGGAGGGACTGCCCAAGAGACCCAGTACTTC. It encodes CASSLGGTAQETQYF.